This TCR beta chain was retrieved from a study of cytomegalovirus exposure and HLA in healthy donors. Background on the study: For the approximately 400 genotyped donors, more than 65% fell within the Caucasian-associated ancestry cluster.

Regarding the study as a whole: The Asian-associated ancestry cluster reportedly had fewer N-insertions than the approximately 670-donor mean in a later analysis. It was shown in a later analysis that HLA-associated TCR beta chains were more clonally expanded than other, equally common chains. Productive rates of about 90% or about 30% were seen for most TCR beta V segments in an earlier analysis.

This clone showed up just once. What it recognizes is unknown. The CDR3 is made up of 14 amino acids. The germline V and J ends were trimmed by 1 base and 2 bases, with 8 bases remaining between them. Germline-derived CDR1 and CDR2 are SGHRS and YFSETQ. The PCR had 60 Vbeta and 13 Jbeta primers. The method was immunoSEQ multiplex PCR; TCRdb's version includes in-frame clones alone and lacks a portion of them. The profile shows about 190,000 clones, 80% to 85% of them singletons. The V gene is TRBV5-1, the J gene TRBJ2-3; D uncertain. The clonotype comes from a woman aged 18 to 35 in good health and CMV-seropositive. Sequenced sample: PBMCs. The CDR3 region has the DNA TGCGCCAGCAGCTTGTCACTATACACAGATACGCAGTATTTT. It encodes CASSLSLYTDTQYF.